The following is a T cell receptor (beta chain) sequence with its context. CDR3 size: 12 residues. Germline V lookup: CDR1 SGHRS, CDR2 YFSETQ. The V and J ends lost 3 bases and 10 bases respectively, with 11 bases between them. These data belong to a study of blood T cells in healthy people across ages. Samples had at least 7 million PBMCs isolated from them. Alongside a J-beta primer mix, a sample-barcoded 5' primer served in a second PCR lasting 7 to 11 cycles. TCRdb used MiXCR to reprocess the 5' RACE reads, holding one entry per CDR3 protein. The sample yields some 1,800,000 distinct CDR3 sequences, more than 35% seen once.

This chain joins TRBV5-1 and TRBJ2-1; D might be TRBD1 (5 bases). The sequencing sample was made of blood. The origin of this receptor is a human donor in good health. As DNA, the CDR3 is TGCGCCAGCAGCTCGGCTCCAGGGGAGCAGTTCTTC. Translation gives CASSSAPGEQFF.